This is a list of T cell receptor beta chains from one sample in a study of blood T cell repertoires in COVID-19. This table comes from immunoSEQ multiplex PCR, and its TCRdb copy is limited to in-frame clones, with some not included. This sample has approximately 88,000 clones; 65% to 80% occur once, and the top ten carry around 21%. The specimen sequenced was peripheral blood. All receptors come from a woman older than 75 with active or convalescent COVID-19. Both conserved end residues are trimmed from each CDR3. A D gene is named only where the DNA matches it firmly.

J,V,D,CDR3
TRBJ2-6,TRBV28,.,ASSRLLHHGANVLT
TRBJ1-6,TRBV5-1,TRBD1,ASSPGLGQGNSPLH
TRBJ2-1,TRBV11-3,.,ASSSDGGSYNEQF
TRBJ1-1,TRBV5-6,.,ASSRRRGNTEAF
TRBJ2-3,TRBV29-1,.,SVDPAGDTQY
TRBJ1-3,TRBV25-1,.,ASSANTGTSGNTIY
TRBJ2-3,TRBV2,.,ASTIQGDTQY
TRBJ2-1,TRBV5-1,TRBD2,ASSTSGGLNEQF
TRBJ1-2,TRBV27,TRBD1,ASSYSTGGNYGYT
TRBJ2-1,TRBV7-9,TRBD1,ASTPRLGTGEAGTLELNEQF
TRBJ1-6,TRBV10-1,.,ASPSPVRAPLH
TRBJ1-1,TRBV18,.,ASSPGPDGPRTEAF
TRBJ1-4,TRBV4-1,TRBD1,ASSHRDRQLF
TRBJ2-7,TRBV6-6,TRBD1,ASSQQGTTTYEQY
TRBJ2-3,TRBV10-3,TRBD2,AISSPVSGGATDTQY
TRBJ1-2,TRBV6-5,TRBD1,ASTGGLVYGYT
TRBJ1-1,TRBV7-3,.,ASRQTRNTEAF
TRBJ2-1,TRBV7-8,TRBD2,ASSLVSGGSNRDEQF
TRBJ1-6,TRBV28,.,ASSLLPGGKNSPLH
TRBJ2-7,TRBV27,.,ASSLSVGEAKSSYEQY
TRBJ1-3,TRBV7-9,.,ASSFHPGAGNTIY
TRBJ1-1,TRBV5-6,TRBD1,ASSLGTGRGNTEAF
TRBJ1-1,TRBV28,.,ASSLLGGTEAF
TRBJ2-6,TRBV19,.,ASSIGAGANVLT
TRBJ2-5,TRBV11-1,TRBD1,ASSLAGTGGGETQY
TRBJ2-4,TRBV27,TRBD2,ASSPRLAGGNIQY
TRBJ1-1,TRBV6-2/TRBV6-3,.,ASSYGGGTEAF
TRBJ2-2,TRBV2,TRBD2,ASTVPGLAGTGELF
TRBJ2-3,TRBV10-3,.,AISQDVVDTQY
TRBJ2-7,TRBV18,TRBD2,ASSLTSDGSYEQY
TRBJ1-1,TRBV12-5,.,ASGADLAGGTEAF
TRBJ1-5,TRBV11-2,.,ASSLDGQPQH
TRBJ1-6,TRBV25-1,.,ASSVRYNSPLH
TRBJ2-1,TRBV30,TRBD1,AWSVGGTGVYNEQF
TRBJ1-2,TRBV5-1,.,ASSYSREGRGYT